Listed below are T cell receptor beta chains from one sample, sequenced in a study of sequential checkpoint blockade in melanoma. Sequenced by immunoSEQ multiplex PCR; TCRdb stores in-frame clones only, minus some. The table has around 9,800 clones, 24% seen once. Specimen: tumor tissue (inferred from file names), collected from a patient given nivolumab and ipilimumab in sequence. These receptors were obtained from a human donor with melanoma. Each CDR3 is given without its conserved first and last residue. Clone size appears in some rows only: once, few, many, or a class for an expanded clone.

v_gene	abundance	j_gene	CDR3aa
TRBV7-6	few	TRBJ2-5	ASSSGGQGIGAQY
TRBV5-1	NA	TRBJ2-3	ASSLMAGTDTQY
TRBV10-3	few	TRBJ1-2	AISELLTGTNYGYT
TRBV6-8	NA	TRBJ1-1	ASSVGQAPNTEAF
TRBV6-8	many	TRBJ2-2	ASSYDRWGGELF
TRBV11-3	NA	TRBJ1-1	ASSPLDRINTEAF
TRBV11-3	many	TRBJ2-5	ASRSTADRRETQY
TRBV28	NA	TRBJ1-4	ASSSGGYDEKLF
TRBV5-1	NA	TRBJ2-7	ASSLAGTSDFDYEQY
TRBV5-1	NA	TRBJ1-6	ASSLAGTGVSPLH
TRBV19	NA	TRBJ2-2	ASRGGLANTGELF
TRBV5-1	NA	TRBJ2-2	ASSLGGFTGELF
TRBV19	NA	TRBJ1-1	ASSTQGHTEAF
TRBV18	NA	TRBJ2-5	ASSLVGETQY
TRBV5-1	NA	TRBJ1-2	ASRFDSGTAGYT
TRBV30	few	TRBJ1-1	AWRTGQGSGGAF
TRBV11-3	many	TRBJ1-3	ASSLRPGRVGNTIY
TRBV12-5	NA	TRBJ2-7	ATVEGEPYEQY
TRBV5-1	NA	TRBJ1-3	ASSPGEWAGNTIY
TRBV6-8	NA	TRBJ2-1	AISPGLAGVNEQF
TRBV9	few	TRBJ1-2	ASSGRDRLGRDYGYT
TRBV14	NA	TRBJ2-3	ASSQEGLYYTDTQY
TRBV5-1	NA	TRBJ1-4	ASSPSGAGTNEKLF
TRBV4-1	few	TRBJ2-7	ASSPPGTGVSVYEQY
TRBV4-1	few	TRBJ2-5	ASSQESPPEGTQY
TRBV18	NA	TRBJ2-7	ASSPDNRGGYEQY
TRBV14	once	TRBJ2-4	ASSQPGQGAGNIQY
TRBV11-3	few	TRBJ2-2	ASSPVRDTGELF
TRBV18	NA	TRBJ2-5	ASSLGGGAQETQY
TRBV9	NA	TRBJ1-3	ASKGDGNTIY
TRBV9	few	TRBJ1-1	ASSVGPDTEAF
TRBV28	NA	TRBJ2-2	ASSLGGGTSTGELF
TRBV11-3	few	TRBJ2-5	ASSLPGRGGGETQY
TRBV18	NA	TRBJ1-1	ASSLRQGNLNTEAF
TRBV11-3	few	TRBJ2-7	ASSPQDLPYEQY
TRBV5-1	NA	TRBJ2-7	ASSLAIGSSAYEQY
TRBV6-8	few	TRBJ2-7	ASSWGQRSEQY
TRBV19	NA	TRBJ1-2	ASSTPSGGTYGYT
TRBV28	few	TRBJ2-7	ASSFYNSYEQY
TRBV15	NA	TRBJ2-5	ATSRGHSSATQY
TRBV7-6	few	TRBJ2-7	ASSDDPGQGSYEQY
TRBV6-8	many	TRBJ2-7	ASSYSLQGSYEQY
TRBV6-8	NA	TRBJ2-1	ASSALAGALGQF
TRBV6-8	few	TRBJ2-7	ASSSPETWTDSYEQY